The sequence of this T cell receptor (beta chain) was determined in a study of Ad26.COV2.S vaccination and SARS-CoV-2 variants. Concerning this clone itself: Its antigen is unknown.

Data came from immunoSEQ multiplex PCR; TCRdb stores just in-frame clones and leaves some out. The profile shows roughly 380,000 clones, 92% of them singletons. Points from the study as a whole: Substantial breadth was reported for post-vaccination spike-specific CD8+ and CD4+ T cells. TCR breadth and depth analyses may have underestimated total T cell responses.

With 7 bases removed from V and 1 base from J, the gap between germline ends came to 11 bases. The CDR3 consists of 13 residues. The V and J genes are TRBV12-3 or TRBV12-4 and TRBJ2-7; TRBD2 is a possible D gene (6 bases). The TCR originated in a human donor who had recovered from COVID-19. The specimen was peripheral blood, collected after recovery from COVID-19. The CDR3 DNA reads TGTGCCAGCACCCCCGGGACTTCCTACGAGCAGTACTTC. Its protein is CASTPGTSYEQYF.